This T cell receptor beta chain comes out of a study of cytomegalovirus exposure and HLA in healthy donors. Study background: The roughly 120 validation repertoires, a later analysis reported, used the same platform as the roughly 650 repertoires from the first cohort.

Clones were sequenced by immunoSEQ multiplex PCR, and TCRdb holds only the in-frame ones, with some missing. The sample has 150,000 or so clones, about nine tenths seen once. Regarding this clone: Its matching antigen is unknown.

Trimming pared 3 bases from V and 2 bases from J, leaving 16 bases between. The CDR3 covers 16 residues. Germline CDR1 SGHRS, CDR2 YFSETQ. Whole-study results and caveats: In the roughly 130 validation repertoires, a later analysis found that first-cohort TCR clusters tended to co-occur. In vitro testing confirmed a few CMV-associated chains as specific for CMV antigens.

Among the 110 or so subjects of the validation cohort, separate from the roughly 700-subject first cohort, were the donors. The material sequenced was PBMCs. V gene TRBV5-1 combines with J gene TRBJ2-3; D perhaps matches TRBD2 (5 bases). This clonotype was obtained from a man younger than 35 in good health and CMV-seropositive. The CDR3 DNA reads TGCGCCAGCAGCTCGTTCCTAAGCGGACCCACAGATACGCAGTATTTT. Its protein is CASSSFLSGPTDTQYF.